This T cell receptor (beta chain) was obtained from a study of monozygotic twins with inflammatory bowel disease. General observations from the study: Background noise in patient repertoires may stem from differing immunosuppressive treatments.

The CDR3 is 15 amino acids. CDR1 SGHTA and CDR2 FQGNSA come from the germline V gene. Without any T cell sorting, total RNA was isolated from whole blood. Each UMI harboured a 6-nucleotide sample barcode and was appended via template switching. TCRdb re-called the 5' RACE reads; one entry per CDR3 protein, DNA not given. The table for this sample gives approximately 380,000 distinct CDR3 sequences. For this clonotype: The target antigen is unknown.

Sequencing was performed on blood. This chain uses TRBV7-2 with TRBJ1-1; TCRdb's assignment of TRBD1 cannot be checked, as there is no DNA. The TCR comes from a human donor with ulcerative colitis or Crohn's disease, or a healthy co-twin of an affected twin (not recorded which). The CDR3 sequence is CASSTTRGSNTEAFF.